These T cell receptor beta chains were read from a single sample in a study of blood T cell repertoires in COVID-19. Profiling relied on immunoSEQ multiplex PCR, and the TCRdb table lists in-frame clones only, not all of them. The table lists about 200,000 clones, approximately 84% of them singletons, with approximately 8.1% in the top ten. The specimen sequenced was peripheral blood. These receptors were obtained from a woman in her 50s with active or convalescent COVID-19. Both conserved end residues are part of each CDR3. Fields, in order: clone size, D gene, J gene, V gene, CDR3 protein, CDR3 DNA. A D gene is named only where the DNA matches it firmly. Only part of the rows carry a size: once, few, many, or a class if the clone is expanded.

NA,NA,TRBJ2-7,TRBV29-1,CSGGVSSYEQYF,TGCAGCGGGGGGGTGAGCTCCTACGAGCAGTACTTC
once,TRBD1,TRBJ1-5,TRBV28,CASSSPGQGSNQPQHF,TGTGCCAGCAGCTCTCCGGGACAGGGGTCCAATCAGCCCCAGCATTTT
NA,NA,TRBJ2-1,TRBV3-1/TRBV3-2,CASSQVDNEQFF,TGTGCCAGCAGCCAAGTCGACAATGAGCAGTTCTTC
NA,TRBD2,TRBJ2-1,TRBV18,CASSPDLAGYNEQFF,TGTGCCAGCTCACCAGATCTAGCGGGGTACAATGAGCAGTTCTTC
NA,TRBD2,TRBJ2-2,TRBV19,CASSIDPGTTGTGELFF,TGTGCCAGTAGTATAGATCCGGGGACTACCGGAACCGGGGAGCTGTTTTTT
few,NA,TRBJ2-7,TRBV4-1,CASSQSIADEQYF,TGCGCCAGCAGCCAAAGCATAGCCGACGAGCAGTACTTC
few,NA,TRBJ1-2,TRBV10-3,CAITEGGRVGYTF,TGTGCCATCACCGAGGGCGGACGTGTTGGCTACACCTTC
NA,NA,TRBJ2-5,TRBV7-9,CASSLTLETQYF,TGTGCCAGCAGCTTAACTTTGGAGACCCAGTACTTC
NA,TRBD1,TRBJ2-2,TRBV5-1,CASSVGQSNTGELFF,TGCGCCAGCAGCGTGGGACAGTCGAACACCGGGGAGCTGTTTTTT
NA,NA,TRBJ2-5,TRBV28,CASSIQGSETQYF,TGTGCCAGCAGCATACAGGGCTCAGAGACCCAGTACTTC
NA,TRBD2,TRBJ2-3,TRBV7-9,CASSRPSGGVGDTQYF,TGTGCCAGCAGCCGCCCTAGCGGGGGGGTTGGGGATACGCAGTATTTT
NA,NA,TRBJ1-2,TRBV7-3,CASSLGLNYGYTF,TGTGCCAGCAGCTTAGGACTGAATTATGGCTACACCTTC
NA,NA,TRBJ1-4,TRBV7-9,CASSFGQDYEKLFF,TGTGCCAGCAGCTTCGGGCAGGACTATGAAAAACTGTTTTTT
NA,NA,TRBJ2-3,TRBV15,CATSRDRAGQVTQYF,TGTGCCACCAGCAGAGATCGCGCGGGGCAGGTTACGCAGTATTTT
NA,NA,TRBJ2-1,TRBV9,CASSGGLYNEQFF,TGTGCCAGCAGCGGGGGACTTTACAATGAGCAGTTCTTC
NA,NA,TRBJ1-5,TRBV11-3,CASRDKDERQGHNQPQHF,TGTGCCAGCAGGGATAAGGACGAGCGCCAGGGTCACAATCAGCCCCAGCATTTT
NA,NA,TRBJ2-3,TRBV7-2,CASSSPGPSTDTQYF,TGTGCCAGCAGCTCCCCAGGGCCGAGCACAGATACGCAGTATTTT
NA,TRBD2,TRBJ2-1,TRBV4-1,CASSQEGAGGLNEQFF,TGCGCCAGCAGCCAAGAAGGAGCGGGGGGCCTAAATGAGCAGTTCTTC
NA,TRBD1,TRBJ1-5,TRBV28,CASTKGGQVYQPQHF,TGTGCCAGCACCAAGGGGGGACAGGTCTATCAGCCCCAGCATTTT
NA,TRBD1,TRBJ2-2,TRBV9,CASTTRDSITGELFF,TGTGCCAGCACTACCCGGGACAGTATCACCGGGGAGCTGTTTTTT
NA,NA,TRBJ2-3,TRBV3-1/TRBV3-2,CASSQVMRADTQYF,TGTGCCAGCAGCCAAGTTATGAGGGCTGATACGCAGTATTTT
once,TRBD1,TRBJ1-1,TRBV4-2,CASSQDLQGRRNTEAFF,TGTGCCAGCAGCCAAGACTTACAGGGGAGGCGGAACACTGAAGCTTTCTTT
NA,NA,TRBJ1-5,TRBV2,CASRIEQGYQPQHF,TGTGCCAGCAGGATAGAACAGGGTTATCAGCCCCAGCATTTT
NA,NA,TRBJ1-3,TRBV30,CAWSLGTGGGNTIYF,TGTGCCTGGAGCCTAGGGACCGGAGGGGGAAACACCATATATTTT
NA,NA,TRBJ2-7,TRBV5-1,CASSIQATYEQYF,TGCGCCAGCAGTATCCAGGCCACCTACGAGCAGTACTTC
NA,TRBD1,TRBJ2-5,TRBV10-3,CAISEMDRGQETQYF,TGTGCCATCAGTGAGATGGACAGGGGGCAAGAGACCCAGTACTTC
NA,NA,TRBJ1-6,TRBV6-6,CASSTLYNSPLHF,TGTGCCAGCAGTACTCTCTATAATTCACCCCTCCACTTT
NA,TRBD1,TRBJ2-3,TRBV9,CASSVEGARSDTQYF,TGTGCCAGCAGCGTTGAGGGGGCGCGATCAGATACGCAGTATTTT
NA,TRBD2,TRBJ2-2,TRBV5-4,CASSYGGTSGRGTGELFF,TGTGCCAGCAGCTATGGGGGGACTAGCGGGAGGGGTACCGGGGAGCTGTTTTTT
NA,NA,TRBJ2-3,TRBV29-1,CSAEPGHTDTQYF,TGCAGCGCCGAACCAGGCCACACAGATACGCAGTATTTT
NA,NA,TRBJ2-3,TRBV28,CASSSGGGTDTQYF,TGTGCCAGCAGTTCCGGAGGGGGCACAGATACGCAGTATTTT
NA,NA,TRBJ2-5,TRBV25-1,CASSGQGLQETQYF,TGTGCCAGCAGTGGGCAGGGCCTACAAGAGACCCAGTACTTC
NA,TRBD2,TRBJ2-7,TRBV9,CASSVAPGGGEQYF,TGTGCCAGCAGCGTAGCTCCGGGGGGAGGTGAGCAGTACTTC
NA,TRBD1,TRBJ2-3,TRBV10-3,CAARQGFDTDTQYF,TGTGCCGCCCGACAGGGGTTCGACACAGATACGCAGTATTTT
NA,NA,TRBJ1-5,TRBV12-3/TRBV12-4,CASSSAGGQPQHF,TGTGCCAGCAGTTCTGCCGGCGGCCAGCCCCAGCATTTT
NA,TRBD2,TRBJ2-1,TRBV5-1,CASVGLAGLDNEQFF,TGCGCCAGCGTAGGTCTAGCGGGACTAGACAATGAGCAGTTCTTC
NA,NA,TRBJ1-6,TRBV18,CASSPGQSYNSPLHF,TGTGCCAGCTCACCTGGACAGAGCTATAATTCACCCCTCCACTTT